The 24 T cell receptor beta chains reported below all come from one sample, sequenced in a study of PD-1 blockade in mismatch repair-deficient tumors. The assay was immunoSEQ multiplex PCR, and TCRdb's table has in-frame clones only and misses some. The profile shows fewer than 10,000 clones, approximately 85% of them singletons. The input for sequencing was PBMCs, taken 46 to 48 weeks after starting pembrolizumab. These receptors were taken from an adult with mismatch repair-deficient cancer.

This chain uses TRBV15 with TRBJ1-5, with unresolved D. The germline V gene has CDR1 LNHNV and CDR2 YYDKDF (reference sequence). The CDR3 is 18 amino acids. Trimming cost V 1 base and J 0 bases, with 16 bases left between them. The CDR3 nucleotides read TGTGCCACCAGCAGAGTATGGCAGGCTCGCGTTAGCAATCAGCCCCAGCATTTT. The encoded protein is CATSRVWQARVSNQPQHF. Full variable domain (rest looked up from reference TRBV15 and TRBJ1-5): DAMVIQNPRYQVTQFGKPVTLSCSQTLNHNVMYWYQQKSSQAPKLLFHYYDKDFNNEADTPDNFQSRRPNTSFCFLDIRSPGLGDTAMYLCATSRVWQARVSNQPQHFGDGTRLSIL.

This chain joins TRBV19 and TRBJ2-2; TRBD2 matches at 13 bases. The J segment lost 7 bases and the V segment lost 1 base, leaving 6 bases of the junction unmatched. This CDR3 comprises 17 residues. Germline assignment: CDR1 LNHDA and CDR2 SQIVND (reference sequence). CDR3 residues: CASSIVTSGRADGELFF. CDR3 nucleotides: TGTGCCAGTAGTATAGTCACTAGCGGGAGGGCGGACGGGGAGCTGTTTTTT.

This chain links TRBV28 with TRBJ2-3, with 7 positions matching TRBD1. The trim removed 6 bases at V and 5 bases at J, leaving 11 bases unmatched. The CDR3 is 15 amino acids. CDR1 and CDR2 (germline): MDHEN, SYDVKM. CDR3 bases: TGTGCCAGCAGCACACCAAGGGGGCGAGGAGATACGCAGTATTTT. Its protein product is CASSTPRGRGDTQYF.

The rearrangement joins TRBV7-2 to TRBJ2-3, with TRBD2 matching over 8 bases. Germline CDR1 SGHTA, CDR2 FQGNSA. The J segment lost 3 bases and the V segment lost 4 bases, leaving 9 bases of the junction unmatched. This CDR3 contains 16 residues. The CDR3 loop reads CASSSQPGLGTDTQYF. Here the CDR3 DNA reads TGTGCCAGCAGCTCCCAACCGGGACTAGGGACAGATACGCAGTATTTT.

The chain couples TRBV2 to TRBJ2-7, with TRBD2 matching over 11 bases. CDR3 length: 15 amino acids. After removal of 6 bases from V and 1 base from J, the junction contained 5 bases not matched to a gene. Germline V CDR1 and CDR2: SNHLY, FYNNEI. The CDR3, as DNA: TGTGCCAGCAGGGCCGGGACTAGCGGTTCCTACGAGCAGTACTTC. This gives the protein CASRAGTSGSYEQYF.

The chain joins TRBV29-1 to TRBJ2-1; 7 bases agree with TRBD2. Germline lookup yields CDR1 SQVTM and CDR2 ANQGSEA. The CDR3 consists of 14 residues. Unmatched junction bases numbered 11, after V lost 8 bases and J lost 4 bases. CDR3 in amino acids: CSSRVLAGYNEQFF. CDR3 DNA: TGCAGCTCGAGGGTGTTAGCGGGTTACAATGAGCAGTTCTTC.

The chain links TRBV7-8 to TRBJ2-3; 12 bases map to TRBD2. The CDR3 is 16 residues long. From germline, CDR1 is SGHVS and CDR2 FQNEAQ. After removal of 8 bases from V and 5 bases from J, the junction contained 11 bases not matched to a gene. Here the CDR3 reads CASGDRLAGVGDTQYF. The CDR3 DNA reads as TGTGCCAGCGGCGACAGACTAGCGGGAGTTGGAGATACGCAGTATTTT.

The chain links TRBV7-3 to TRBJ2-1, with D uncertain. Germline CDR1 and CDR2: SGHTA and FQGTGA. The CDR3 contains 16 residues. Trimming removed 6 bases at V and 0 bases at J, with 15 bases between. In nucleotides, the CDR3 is TGTGCCAGCAGTCCTGGCGCGCACAGCTCCTACAATGAGCAGTTCTTC. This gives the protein CASSPGAHSSYNEQFF.

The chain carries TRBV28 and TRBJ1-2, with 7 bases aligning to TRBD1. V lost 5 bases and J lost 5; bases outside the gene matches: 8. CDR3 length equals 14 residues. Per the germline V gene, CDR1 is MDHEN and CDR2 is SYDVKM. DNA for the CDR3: TGTGCCAGCAGTCCCCGGGACAGAATTTATGGCTACACCTTC. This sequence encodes CASSPRDRIYGYTF.

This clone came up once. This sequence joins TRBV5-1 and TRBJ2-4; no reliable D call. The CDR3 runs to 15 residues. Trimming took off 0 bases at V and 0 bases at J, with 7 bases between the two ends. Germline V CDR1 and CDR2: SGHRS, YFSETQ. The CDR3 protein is CASSLDNLAKNIQYF. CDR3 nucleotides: TGCGCCAGCAGCTTGGACAACCTAGCCAAAAACATTCAGTACTTC. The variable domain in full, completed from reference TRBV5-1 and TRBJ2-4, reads KAGVTQTPRYLIKTRGQQVTLSCSPISGHRSVSWYQQTPGQGLQFLFEYFSETQRNKGNFPGRFSGRQFSNSRSEMNVSTLELGDSALYLCASSLDNLAKNIQYFGAGTRLSVL.

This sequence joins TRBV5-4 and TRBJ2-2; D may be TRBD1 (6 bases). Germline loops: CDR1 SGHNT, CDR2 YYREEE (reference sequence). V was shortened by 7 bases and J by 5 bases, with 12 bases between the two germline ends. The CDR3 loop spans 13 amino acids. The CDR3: CASGGQNTGELFF. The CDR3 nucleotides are TGTGCCAGCGGAGGACAGAATACCGGGGAGCTGTTTTTT.

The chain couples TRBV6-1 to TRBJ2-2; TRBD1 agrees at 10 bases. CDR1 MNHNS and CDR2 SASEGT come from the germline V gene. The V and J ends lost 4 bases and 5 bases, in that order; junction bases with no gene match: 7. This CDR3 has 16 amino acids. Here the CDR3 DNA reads TGTGCCAGCAGTGCCCAGGACAGGGGGAGTACCGGGGAGCTGTTTTTT. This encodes CASSAQDRGSTGELFF.

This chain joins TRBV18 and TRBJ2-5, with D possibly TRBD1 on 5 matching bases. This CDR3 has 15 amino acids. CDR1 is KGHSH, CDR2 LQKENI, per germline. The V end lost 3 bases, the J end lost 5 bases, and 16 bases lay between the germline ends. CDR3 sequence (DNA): TGTGCCAGCTCACCCGTGGGGCCCGGGCAGGAGACCCAGTACTTC. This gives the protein CASSPVGPGQETQYF.

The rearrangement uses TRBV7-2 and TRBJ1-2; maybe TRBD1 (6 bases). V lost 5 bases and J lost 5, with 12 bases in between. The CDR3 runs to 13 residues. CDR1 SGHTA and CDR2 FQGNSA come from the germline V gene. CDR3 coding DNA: TGTGCCAGCAGCCCCGGGACAAGTTATGGCTACACCTTC. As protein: CASSPGTSYGYTF.

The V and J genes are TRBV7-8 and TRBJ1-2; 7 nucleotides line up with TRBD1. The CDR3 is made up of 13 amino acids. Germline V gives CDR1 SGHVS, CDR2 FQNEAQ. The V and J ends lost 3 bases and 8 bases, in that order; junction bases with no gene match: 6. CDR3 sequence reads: CASSFTGDTGYTF. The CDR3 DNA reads TGTGCCAGCAGCTTCACAGGGGATACAGGCTACACCTTC.

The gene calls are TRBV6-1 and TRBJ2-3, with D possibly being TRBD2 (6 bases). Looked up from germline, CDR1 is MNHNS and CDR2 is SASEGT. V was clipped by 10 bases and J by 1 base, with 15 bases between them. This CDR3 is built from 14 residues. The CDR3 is CATASGVGTDTQYF. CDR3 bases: TGTGCCACCGCCTCGGGGGTGGGCACAGATACGCAGTATTTT.

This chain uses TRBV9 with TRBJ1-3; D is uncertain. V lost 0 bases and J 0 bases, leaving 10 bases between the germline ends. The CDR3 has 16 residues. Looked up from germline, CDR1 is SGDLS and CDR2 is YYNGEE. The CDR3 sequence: CASSVAQITSGNTIYF. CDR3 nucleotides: TGTGCCAGCAGCGTAGCGCAGATTACCTCTGGAAACACCATATATTTT.

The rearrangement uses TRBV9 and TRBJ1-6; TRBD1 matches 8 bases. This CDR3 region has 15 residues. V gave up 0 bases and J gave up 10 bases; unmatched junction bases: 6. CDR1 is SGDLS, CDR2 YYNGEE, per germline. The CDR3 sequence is CASSVGETGVSPLHF. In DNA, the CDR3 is TGTGCCAGCAGCGTAGGAGAGACAGGGGTATCACCCCTCCACTTT.

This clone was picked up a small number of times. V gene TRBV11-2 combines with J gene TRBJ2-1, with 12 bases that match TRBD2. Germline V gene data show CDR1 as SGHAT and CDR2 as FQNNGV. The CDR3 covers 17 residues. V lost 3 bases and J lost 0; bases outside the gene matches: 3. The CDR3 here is CASSLGTSGYSYNEQFF. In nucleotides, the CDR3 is TGTGCCAGCAGCTTGGGGACTAGCGGGTACTCCTACAATGAGCAGTTCTTC.

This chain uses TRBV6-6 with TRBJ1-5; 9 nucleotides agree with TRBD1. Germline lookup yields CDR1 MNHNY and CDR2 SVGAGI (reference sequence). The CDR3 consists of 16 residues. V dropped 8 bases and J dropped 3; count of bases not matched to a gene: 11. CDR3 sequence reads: CASSKTGTGPNQPQHF. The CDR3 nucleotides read TGTGCCAGCTCCAAAACCGGGACAGGGCCCAATCAGCCCCAGCATTTT.

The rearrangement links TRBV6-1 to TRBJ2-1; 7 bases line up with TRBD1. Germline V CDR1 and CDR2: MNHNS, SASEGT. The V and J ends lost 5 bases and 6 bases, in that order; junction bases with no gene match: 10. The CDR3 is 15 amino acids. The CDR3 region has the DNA TGTGCCAGCAGTCTACGGACAGGAACCGTCAATGAGCAGTTCTTC. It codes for CASSLRTGTVNEQFF.

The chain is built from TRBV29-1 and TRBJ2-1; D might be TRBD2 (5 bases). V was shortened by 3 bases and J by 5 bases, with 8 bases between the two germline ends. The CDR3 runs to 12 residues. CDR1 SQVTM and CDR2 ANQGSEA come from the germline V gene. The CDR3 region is CSVEKEDNEQFF. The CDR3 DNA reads TGCAGCGTTGAGAAGGAGGACAATGAGCAGTTCTTC.

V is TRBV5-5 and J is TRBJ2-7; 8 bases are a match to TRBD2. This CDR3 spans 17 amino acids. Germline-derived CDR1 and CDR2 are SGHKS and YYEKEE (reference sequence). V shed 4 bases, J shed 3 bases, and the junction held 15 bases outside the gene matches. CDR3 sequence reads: CASSLGQPGLGFYEQYF. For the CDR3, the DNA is TGTGCCAGCAGCCTAGGACAACCGGGACTAGGTTTCTACGAGCAGTACTTC.

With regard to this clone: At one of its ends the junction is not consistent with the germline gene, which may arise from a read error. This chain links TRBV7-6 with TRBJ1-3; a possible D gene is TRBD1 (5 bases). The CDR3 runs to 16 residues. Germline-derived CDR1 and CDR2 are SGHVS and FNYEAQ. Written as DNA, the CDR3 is TGTGCCAGCACCTTAACCCTCCCAGGGTCCGAAAACACCATATATTTT. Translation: CASTLTLPGSENTIYF.